The subject of this entry is one TCR beta chain. CDR3 size: 16 residues. After removal of 4 bases from V and 9 bases from J, the junction contained 11 bases not matched to a gene. Germline V gives CDR1 SGHDN, CDR2 FVKESK. These data come from a study of T cell changes during pregnancy in multiple sclerosis. Generated by immunoSEQ multiplex PCR, the TCRdb table keeps only in-frame clones and is missing some. This sample carries about 110,000 clones, about 90% of them seen once, and the ten largest clones take 1.5% to 2%. This sequence was found in a female donor with multiple sclerosis, enrolled in a pregnancy study. The sequences come from peripheral blood, collected before pregnancy. The chain links TRBV14 to TRBJ1-6; 8 bases are shared with TRBD1. The CDR3 spells CASSRITGGARSPLHF. DNA for the CDR3: TGTGCCAGCAGCCGGATAACAGGGGGGGCTCGTTCACCCCTCCACTTT.